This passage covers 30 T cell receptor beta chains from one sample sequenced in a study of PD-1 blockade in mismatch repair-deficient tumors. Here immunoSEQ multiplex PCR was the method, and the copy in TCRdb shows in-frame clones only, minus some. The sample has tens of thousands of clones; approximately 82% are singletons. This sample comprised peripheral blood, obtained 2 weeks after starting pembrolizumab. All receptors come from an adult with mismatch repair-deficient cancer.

CDR3 nucleotides: TGTGCCACCAGAGGGTACCCAATCGATAATGAAAAACTGTTTTTT. Its translation: CATRGYPIDNEKLFF. The rearrangement uses TRBV6-5 and TRBJ1-4; no reliable D call. Germline assignment: CDR1 MNHEY and CDR2 SVGAGI. The CDR3 sequence is 15 residues long. Trimming left V 10 bases short and J 4 bases short, with 19 bases between.

The CDR3 DNA reads as TGTGCCAGCAGCGTAGTCGCGGGGGGTGAGCAGTTCTTC. This encodes CASSVVAGGEQFF. This rearrangement joins TRBV9 to TRBJ2-1, with 8 bases matching TRBD2. The V gene's germline CDR1 is SGDLS and CDR2 YYNGEE. Losses at the gene ends were 0 bases for V and 9 bases for J; bases not matched to a gene: 2. The CDR3 is made up of 13 amino acids. The full variable domain, in which reference TRBV9 and TRBJ2-1 provide the parts outside the CDR3, is DSGVTQTPKHLITATGQRVTLRCSPRSGDLSVYWYQQSLDQGLQFLIQYYNGEERAKGNILERFSAQQFPDLHSELNLSSLELGDSALYFCASSVVAGGEQFFGPGTRLTVL.

The CDR3 nucleotides are TGCGCCACCTCAAAAGACAGCGCCACAGATACGCAGTATTTT. Encoded protein: CATSKDSATDTQYF. The chain links TRBV5-1 to TRBJ2-3; D may be TRBD1 (5 bases). The CDR3 covers 14 residues. Per germline, CDR1 SGHRS and CDR2 YFSETQ. V lost 9 bases, J lost 2 bases, and 16 bases lay in between.

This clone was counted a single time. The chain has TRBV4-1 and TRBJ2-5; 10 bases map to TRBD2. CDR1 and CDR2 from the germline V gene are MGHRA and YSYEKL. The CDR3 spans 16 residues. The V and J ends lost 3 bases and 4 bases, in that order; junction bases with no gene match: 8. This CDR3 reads CASSHQVAGGGETQYF. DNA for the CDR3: TGCGCCAGCAGCCATCAGGTAGCGGGAGGCGGAGAGACCCAGTACTTC.

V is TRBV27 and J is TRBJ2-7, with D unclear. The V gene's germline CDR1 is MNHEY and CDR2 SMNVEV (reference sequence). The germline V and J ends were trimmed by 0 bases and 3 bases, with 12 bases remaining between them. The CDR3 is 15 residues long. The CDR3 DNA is TGTGCCAGCAGTTTATCGAAGGGTTTCTTCTACGAGCAGTACTTC. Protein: CASSLSKGFFYEQYF.

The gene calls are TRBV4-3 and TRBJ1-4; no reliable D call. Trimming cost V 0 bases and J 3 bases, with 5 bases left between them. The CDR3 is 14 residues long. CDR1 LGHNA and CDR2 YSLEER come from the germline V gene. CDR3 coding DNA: TGCGCCAGCAGCCAAGATACAGCTAATGAAAAACTGTTTTTT. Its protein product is CASSQDTANEKLFF.

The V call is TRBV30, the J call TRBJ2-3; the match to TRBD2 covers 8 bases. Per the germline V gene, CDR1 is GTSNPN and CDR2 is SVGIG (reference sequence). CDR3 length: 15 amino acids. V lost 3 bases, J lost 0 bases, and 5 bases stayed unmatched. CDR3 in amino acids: CAWRRGGTSTDTQYF. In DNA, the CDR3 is TGTGCCTGGAGGCGCGGGGGGACGAGCACAGATACGCAGTATTTT.

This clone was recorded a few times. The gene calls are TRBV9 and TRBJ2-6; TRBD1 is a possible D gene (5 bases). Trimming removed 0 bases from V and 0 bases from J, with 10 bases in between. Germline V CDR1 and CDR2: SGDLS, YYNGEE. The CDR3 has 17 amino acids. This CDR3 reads CASSVDKGFSGANVLTF. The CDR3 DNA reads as TGTGCCAGCAGCGTAGACAAGGGGTTCTCTGGGGCCAACGTCCTGACTTTC.

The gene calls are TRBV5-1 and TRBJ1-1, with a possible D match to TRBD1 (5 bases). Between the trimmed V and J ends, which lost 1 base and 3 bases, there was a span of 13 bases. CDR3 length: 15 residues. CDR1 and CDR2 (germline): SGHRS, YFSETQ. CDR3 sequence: CASSLSTPGDTEAFF. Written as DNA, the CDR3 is TGCGCCAGCAGCTTGTCTACTCCGGGGGACACTGAAGCTTTCTTT.

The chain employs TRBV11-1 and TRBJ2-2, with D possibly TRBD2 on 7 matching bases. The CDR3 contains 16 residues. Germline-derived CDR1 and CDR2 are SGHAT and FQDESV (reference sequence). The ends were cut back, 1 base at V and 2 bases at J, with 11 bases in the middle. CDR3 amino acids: CASSLVGGVNTGELFF. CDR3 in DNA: TGTGCCAGCAGCTTAGTAGGGGGGGTCAACACCGGGGAGCTGTTTTTT.

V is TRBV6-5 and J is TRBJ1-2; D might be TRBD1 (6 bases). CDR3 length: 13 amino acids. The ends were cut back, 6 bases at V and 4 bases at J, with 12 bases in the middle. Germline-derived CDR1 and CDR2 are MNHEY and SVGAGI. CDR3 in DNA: TGTGCCAGCAGACCCGAGGGGGTCTATGGCTACACCTTC. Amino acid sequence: CASRPEGVYGYTF.

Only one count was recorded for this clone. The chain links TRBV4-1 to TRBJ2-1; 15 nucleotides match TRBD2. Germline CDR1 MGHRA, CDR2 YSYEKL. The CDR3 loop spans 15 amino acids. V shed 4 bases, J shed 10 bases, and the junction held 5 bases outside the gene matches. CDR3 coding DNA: TGCGCCAGCAGCCTTGGACTAGCGGGAGGGCCGGAGCAGTTCTTC. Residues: CASSLGLAGGPEQFF.

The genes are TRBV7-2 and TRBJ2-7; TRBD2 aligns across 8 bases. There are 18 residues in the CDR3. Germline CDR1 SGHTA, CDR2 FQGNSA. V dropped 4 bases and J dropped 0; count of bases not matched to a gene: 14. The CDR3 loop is CASSSSTSARRYSYEQYF. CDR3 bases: TGTGCCAGCAGCTCGTCGACTAGCGCTCGCAGGTACTCCTACGAGCAGTACTTC. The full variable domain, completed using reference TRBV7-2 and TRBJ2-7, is GAGVSQSPSNKVTEKGKDVELRCDPISGHTALYWYRQSLGQGLEFLIYFQGNSAPDKSGLPSDRFSAERTGGSVSTLTIQRTQQEDSAVYLCASSSSTSARRYSYEQYFGPGTRLTVT.

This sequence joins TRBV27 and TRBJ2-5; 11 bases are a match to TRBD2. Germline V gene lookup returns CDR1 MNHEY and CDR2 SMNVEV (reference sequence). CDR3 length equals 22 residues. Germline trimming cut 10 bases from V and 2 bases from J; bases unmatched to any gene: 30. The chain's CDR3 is CAINGQGRSSGRASPKQETQYF. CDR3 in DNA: TGTGCCATCAACGGCCAGGGTAGGAGTAGCGGGAGGGCCTCACCTAAACAAGAGACCCAGTACTTC.

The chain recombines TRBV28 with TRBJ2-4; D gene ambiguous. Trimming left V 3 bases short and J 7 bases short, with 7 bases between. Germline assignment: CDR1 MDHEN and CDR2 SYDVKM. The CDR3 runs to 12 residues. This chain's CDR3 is CASSLVENIQYF. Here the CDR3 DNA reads TGTGCCAGCAGTTTGGTGGAGAACATTCAGTACTTC.

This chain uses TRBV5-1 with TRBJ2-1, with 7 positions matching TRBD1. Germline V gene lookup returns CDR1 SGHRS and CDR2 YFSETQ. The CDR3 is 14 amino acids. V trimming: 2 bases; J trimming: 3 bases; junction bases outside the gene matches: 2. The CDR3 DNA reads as TGCGCCAGCAGCTTTGGACAGGACTACAATGAGCAGTTCTTC. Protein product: CASSFGQDYNEQFF. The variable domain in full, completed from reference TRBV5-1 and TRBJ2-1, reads KAGVTQTPRYLIKTRGQQVTLSCSPISGHRSVSWYQQTPGQGLQFLFEYFSETQRNKGNFPGRFSGRQFSNSRSEMNVSTLELGDSALYLCASSFGQDYNEQFFGPGTRLTVL.

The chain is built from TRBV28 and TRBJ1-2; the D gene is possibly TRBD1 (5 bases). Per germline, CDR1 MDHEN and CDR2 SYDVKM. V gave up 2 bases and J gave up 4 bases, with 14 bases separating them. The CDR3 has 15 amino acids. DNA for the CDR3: TGTGCCAGCAGTTTAGTCAGAAACGGGGGCTATGGCTACACCTTC. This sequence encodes CASSLVRNGGYGYTF.

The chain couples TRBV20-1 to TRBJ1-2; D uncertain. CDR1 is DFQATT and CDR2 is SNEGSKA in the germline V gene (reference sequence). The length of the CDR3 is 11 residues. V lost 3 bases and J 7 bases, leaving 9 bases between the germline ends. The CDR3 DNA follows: TGCAGTGCTAGTTTTTCTATTGGCTACACCTTC. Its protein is CSASFSIGYTF.

The CDR3 nucleotides are TGTGCCAGTACCCCCCGGGACAGGGGTACAGATACGCAGTATTTT. Encoded protein: CASTPRDRGTDTQYF. This chain links TRBV19 with TRBJ2-3; 10 bases align to TRBD1. The germline V gene has CDR1 LNHDA and CDR2 SQIVND (reference sequence). Trimming cost V 7 bases and J 3 bases; bases outside gene matches: 7. The CDR3 totals 15 residues.

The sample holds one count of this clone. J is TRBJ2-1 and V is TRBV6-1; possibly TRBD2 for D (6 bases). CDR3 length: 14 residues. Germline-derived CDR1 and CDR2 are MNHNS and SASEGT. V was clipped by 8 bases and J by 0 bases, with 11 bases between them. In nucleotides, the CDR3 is TGTGCCAGCTGGGCGGGAAGCTCCTACAATGAGCAGTTCTTC. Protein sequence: CASWAGSSYNEQFF.

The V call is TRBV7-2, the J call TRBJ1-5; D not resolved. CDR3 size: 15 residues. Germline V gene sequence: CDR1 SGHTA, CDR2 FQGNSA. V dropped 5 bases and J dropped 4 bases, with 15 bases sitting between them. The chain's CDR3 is CASSPQGHLNQPQHF. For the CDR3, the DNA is TGTGCCAGCAGCCCCCAAGGGCACCTAAATCAGCCCCAGCATTTT.

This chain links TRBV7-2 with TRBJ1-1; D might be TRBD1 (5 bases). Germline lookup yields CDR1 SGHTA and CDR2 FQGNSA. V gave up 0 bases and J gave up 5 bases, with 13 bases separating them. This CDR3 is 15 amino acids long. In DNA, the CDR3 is TGTGCCAGCAGCTTAGCTGGGACCGAGGGAACTGAAGCTTTCTTT. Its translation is CASSLAGTEGTEAFF.

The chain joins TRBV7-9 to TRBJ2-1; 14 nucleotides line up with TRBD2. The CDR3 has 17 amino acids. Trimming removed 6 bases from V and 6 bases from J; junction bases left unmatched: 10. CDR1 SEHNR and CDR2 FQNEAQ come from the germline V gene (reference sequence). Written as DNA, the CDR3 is TGTGCCAGCAGTTTTAGGGGCGGGACTAGCGGGAGCAATGAGCAGTTCTTC. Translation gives CASSFRGGTSGSNEQFF.

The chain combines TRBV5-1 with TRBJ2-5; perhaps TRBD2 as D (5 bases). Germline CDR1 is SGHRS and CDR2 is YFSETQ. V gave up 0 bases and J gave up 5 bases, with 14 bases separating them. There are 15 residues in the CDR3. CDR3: CASSLGGYGGETQYF. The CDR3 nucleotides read TGCGCCAGCAGCTTGGGAGGGTACGGTGGGGAGACCCAGTACTTC.

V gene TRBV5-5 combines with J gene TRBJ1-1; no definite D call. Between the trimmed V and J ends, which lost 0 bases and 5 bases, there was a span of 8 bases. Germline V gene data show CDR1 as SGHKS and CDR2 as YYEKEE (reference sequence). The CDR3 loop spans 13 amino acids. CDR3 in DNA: TGTGCCAGCAGCTTGGGGAGGGAGACTGAAGCTTTCTTT. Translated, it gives CASSLGRETEAFF.

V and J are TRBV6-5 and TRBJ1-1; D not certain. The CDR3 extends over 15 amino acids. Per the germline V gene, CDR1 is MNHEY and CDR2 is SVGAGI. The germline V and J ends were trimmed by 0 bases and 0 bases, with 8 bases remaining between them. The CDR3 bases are TGTGCCAGCAGTTACTCGAGTACGATGAACACTGAAGCTTTCTTT. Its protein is CASSYSSTMNTEAFF.

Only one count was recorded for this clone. This CDR3 is CAWISFKEAFF. The CDR3 region has the DNA TGTGCCTGGATTAGTTTTAAAGAAGCTTTCTTT. This rearrangement joins TRBV30 to TRBJ1-1; no clear D. This CDR3 has 11 amino acids. The ends were cut back, 4 bases at V and 8 bases at J, with 11 bases in the middle. CDR1 is GTSNPN and CDR2 is SVGIG in the germline V gene (reference sequence). Filled out from reference TRBV30 and TRBJ1-1, the complete variable domain reads SQTIHQWPATLVQPVGSPLSLECTVEGTSNPNLYWYRQAAGRGLQLLFYSVGIGQISSEVPQNLSASRPQDRQFILSSKKLLLSDSGFYLCAWISFKEAFFGQGTRLTVV.

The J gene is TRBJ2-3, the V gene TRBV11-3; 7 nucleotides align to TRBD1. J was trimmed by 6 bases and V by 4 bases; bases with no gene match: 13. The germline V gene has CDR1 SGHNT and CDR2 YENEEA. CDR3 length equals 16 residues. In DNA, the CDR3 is TGTGCCAGCAGCTGGGAAGGGGGCCCCCCTCGTGATACGCAGTATTTT. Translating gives CASSWEGGPPRDTQYF.

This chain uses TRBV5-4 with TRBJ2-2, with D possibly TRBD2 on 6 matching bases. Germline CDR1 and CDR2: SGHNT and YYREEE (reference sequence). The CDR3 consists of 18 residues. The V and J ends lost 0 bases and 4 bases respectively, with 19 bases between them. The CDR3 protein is CASSLAPGANRGTGELFF. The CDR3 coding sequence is TGTGCCAGCAGCTTGGCCCCGGGAGCGAATCGGGGCACCGGGGAGCTGTTTTTT.

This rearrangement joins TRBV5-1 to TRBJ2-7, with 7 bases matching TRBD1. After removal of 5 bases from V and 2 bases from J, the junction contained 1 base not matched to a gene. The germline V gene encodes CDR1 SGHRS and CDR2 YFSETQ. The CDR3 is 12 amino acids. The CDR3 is CASRDRTYEQYF. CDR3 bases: TGCGCCAGCAGGGACAGGACCTACGAGCAGTACTTC.